A single sample gave rise to the 5 T cell receptor beta chains below, sequenced in a study of shared clonotypes between healthy human individuals. Clones were read by immunoSEQ multiplex PCR, and TCRdb kept only the in-frame ones, dropping some. The sample shows approximately 530,000 clones, more than 95% of them seen only once. The specimen was naive CD4+ T cells sorted from blood. Documented subset: CD45RA+ positively selected. The receptors come from a woman in her 30s in good health.

The chain employs TRBV14 and TRBJ2-7, with D possibly being TRBD2 (6 bases). The CDR3 has 15 amino acids. The germline V gene has CDR1 SGHDN and CDR2 FVKESK. With 1 base removed from V and 2 bases from J, the gap between germline ends came to 12 bases. CDR3 coding DNA: TGTGCCAGCAGCCAAGGCCTAGCGCCAACCTACGAGCAGTACTTC. Its protein product is CASSQGLAPTYEQYF.

This clone is a singleton in its sample. The chain combines TRBV30 with TRBJ1-2, with 9 positions matching TRBD1. Germline V gene data show CDR1 as GTSNPN and CDR2 as SVGIG (reference sequence). J gave up 5 bases and V 1 base, and 5 bases lay outside the gene matches. The CDR3 spans 14 residues. The DNA for the CDR3 is TGTGCCTGGAGTGAGCAGACAGGGGGATATGGCTACACCTTC. This sequence encodes CAWSEQTGGYGYTF.

This clone was counted only a few times. V is TRBV19 and J is TRBJ1-3, with TRBD1 as a possible D gene (5 bases). V was trimmed by 3 bases and J by 2 bases, leaving 11 bases between them. Germline V CDR1 and CDR2: LNHDA, SQIVND (reference sequence). The CDR3 runs to 15 residues. For the CDR3, the DNA is TGTGCCAGTAGTATCGGGTCAGGGACTGGAAACACCATATATTTT. This sequence encodes CASSIGSGTGNTIYF.

The rearrangement joins TRBV18 to TRBJ2-3; 8 bases map to TRBD2. The germline CDR1 and CDR2 sequences are KGHSH and LQKENI. V lost 4 bases and J lost 0; bases outside the gene matches: 15. CDR3 length equals 19 residues. The CDR3 DNA is TGTGCCAGCTCACTGGGCAGTGTAGCGGGACGATCTAGCACAGATACGCAGTATTTT. Protein product: CASSLGSVAGRSSTDTQYF.

The rearrangement joins TRBV5-1 to TRBJ1-1, with TRBD1 identical over 9 bases. V lost 4 bases to trimming and J lost 5 bases; unmatched junction nucleotides: 6. CDR1 is SGHRS, CDR2 YFSETQ, per germline. This CDR3 has 14 amino acids. The CDR3 spells CASSHRGQATEAFF. DNA for the CDR3: TGCGCCAGCAGCCACAGGGGGCAAGCAACTGAAGCTTTCTTT.